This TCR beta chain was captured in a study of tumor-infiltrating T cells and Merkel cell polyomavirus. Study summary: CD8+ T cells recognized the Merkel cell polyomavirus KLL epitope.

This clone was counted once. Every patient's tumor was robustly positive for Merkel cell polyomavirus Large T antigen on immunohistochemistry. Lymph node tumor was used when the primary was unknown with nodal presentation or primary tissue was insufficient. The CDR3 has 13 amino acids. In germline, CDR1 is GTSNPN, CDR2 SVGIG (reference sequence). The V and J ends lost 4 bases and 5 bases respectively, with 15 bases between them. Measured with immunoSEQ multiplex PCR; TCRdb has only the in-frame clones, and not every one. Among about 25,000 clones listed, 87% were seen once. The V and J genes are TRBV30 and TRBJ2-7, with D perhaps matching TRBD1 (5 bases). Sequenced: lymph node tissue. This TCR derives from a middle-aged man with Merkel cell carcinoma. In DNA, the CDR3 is TGTGCCTGGAAGGGGTTAGGGAAACACGAGCAGTACTTC. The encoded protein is CAWKGLGKHEQYF.